The TCR beta chain under discussion was sequenced for a study of blood T cells in healthy people across ages. This clonotype was detected a few times. V gave up 4 bases and J gave up 3 bases, with 9 bases separating them. There are 13 residues in the CDR3. Germline assignment: CDR1 SGHTA and CDR2 FQGNSA. Primers used in a second PCR of roughly 6 to 12 cycles were a sample-barcoded 5' primer and a J-beta primer mix. One entry per CDR3 protein, called by TCRdb with MiXCR from the 5' RACE reads. The table records 540,000 or so distinct CDR3 sequences, less than 25% of them present only once. Another study also made use of these data, one on T cells of mothers and their children.

The TCR originated in a boy younger than 18 in good health. What was sequenced was blood. The chain employs TRBV7-2 and TRBJ2-5; D is unresolved. CDR3 sequence: CASSSQLKETQYF. CDR3 DNA: TGTGCCAGCAGCTCTCAACTCAAAGAGACCCAGTACTTC.